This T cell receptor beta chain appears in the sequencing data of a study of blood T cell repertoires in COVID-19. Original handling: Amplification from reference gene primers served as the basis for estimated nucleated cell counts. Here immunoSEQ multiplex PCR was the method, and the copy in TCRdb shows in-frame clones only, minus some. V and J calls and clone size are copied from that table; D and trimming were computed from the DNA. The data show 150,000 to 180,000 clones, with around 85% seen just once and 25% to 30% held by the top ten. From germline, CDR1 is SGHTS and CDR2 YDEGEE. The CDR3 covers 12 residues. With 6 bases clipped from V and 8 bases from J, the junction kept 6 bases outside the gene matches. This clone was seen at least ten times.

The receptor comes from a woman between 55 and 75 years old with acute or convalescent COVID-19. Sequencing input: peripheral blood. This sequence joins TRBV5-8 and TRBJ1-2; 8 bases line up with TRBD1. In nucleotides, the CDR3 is TGTGCCAGCAATACAGGGGGTAGGGGCTACACCTTC. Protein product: CASNTGGRGYTF.